The 17 T cell receptor beta chains presented below share a single source sample, sequenced in a study of blood T cell repertoires in COVID-19. Profiled with immunoSEQ multiplex PCR; TCRdb holds only in-frame clones, not every one. The sample includes roughly 400,000 clones, about 87% of them seen just once. Specimen: peripheral blood. These receptors were taken from a woman aged 60-75 years with COVID-19, enrolled during active disease.

The rearrangement uses TRBV5-8 and TRBJ1-5, with unresolved D. V lost 3 bases and J lost 1, with 11 bases in between. CDR3 size: 15 residues. Germline CDR1 reads SGHTS; CDR2 reads YDEGEE. The CDR3 nucleotides read TGTGCCAGCAGCTCCCCGGGGTTCAGCAATCAGCCCCAGCATTTT. This codes for CASSSPGFSNQPQHF.

The chain employs TRBV11-2 and TRBJ1-6; unclear D gene. CDR3 length: 17 amino acids. Trimming took off 1 base at V and 2 bases at J, with 12 bases between the two ends. CDR1 and CDR2 (germline): SGHAT, FQNNGV. CDR3 protein: CASSLGLITTYNSPLHF. CDR3 DNA sequence: TGTGCCAGCAGCTTAGGACTCATTACAACCTATAATTCACCCCTCCACTTT.

The chain joins TRBV3-1 (or the pseudogene TRBV3-2) to TRBJ1-3; no reliable D call. Trimming removed 0 bases at V and 2 bases at J, with 5 bases between. The length of the CDR3 is 14 residues. Germline-derived CDR1 and CDR2 are LGHDT and YNNKEL (reference sequence). DNA of the CDR3: TGTGCCAGCAGCCAAGACCTAGCTGGAAACACCATATATTTT. This gives the protein CASSQDLAGNTIYF.

The V call is TRBV3-1 (or the pseudogene TRBV3-2), the J call TRBJ1-2; TRBD1 matches 7 bases. The CDR3 is 14 amino acids. Germline lookup yields CDR1 LGHDT and CDR2 YNNKEL (reference sequence). The trim removed 4 bases at V and 2 bases at J, leaving 4 bases unmatched. The CDR3 loop is CASSLGTENYGYTF. The CDR3 coding sequence is TGTGCCAGCAGCCTGGGGACAGAAAACTATGGCTACACCTTC.

This sequence joins TRBV2 and TRBJ2-2; 10 positions agree with TRBD2. This CDR3 is 15 amino acids long. V lost 8 bases and J lost 7; bases outside the gene matches: 10. Germline CDR1 reads SNHLY; CDR2 reads FYNNEI. CDR3 sequence reads: CASVKGLAFGGELFF. The DNA of the CDR3 is TGTGCCAGCGTTAAGGGACTAGCGTTCGGCGGGGAGCTGTTTTTT. Combining the CDR3 with reference TRBV2 and TRBJ2-2 gives the whole variable domain EPEVTQTPSHQVTQMGQEVILRCVPISNHLYFYWYRQILGQKVEFLVSFYNNEISEKSEIFDDQFSVERPDGSNFTLKIRSTKLEDSAMYFCASVKGLAFGGELFFGEGSRLTVL.

The J gene is TRBJ2-7, the V gene TRBV19, with D uncertain. Trimming shortened V by 0 bases and J by 3 bases, and 6 bases separated the two germline ends. Germline V lookup: CDR1 LNHDA, CDR2 SQIVND (reference sequence). This CDR3 region has 13 residues. The CDR3 reads CASSIDRNYEQYF. CDR3 coding DNA: TGTGCCAGTAGTATAGACAGAAACTACGAGCAGTACTTC.

The rearrangement joins TRBV6-5 to TRBJ1-2, with 7 bases that match TRBD1. Germline trimming cut 1 base from V and 3 bases from J; bases unmatched to any gene: 5. The germline V gene encodes CDR1 MNHEY and CDR2 SVGAGI. The CDR3 runs to 15 residues. DNA for the CDR3: TGTGCCAGCAGTTACTTCAACAGGGGTGACTATGGCTACACCTTC. Amino acid sequence: CASSYFNRGDYGYTF.

The chain uses TRBV5-5 and TRBJ1-4; 7 positions agree with TRBD1. J lost 5 bases, V lost 4 bases, and 5 bases had no gene match. The CDR3 extends over 14 amino acids. Germline loops: CDR1 SGHKS, CDR2 YYEKEE (reference sequence). CDR3 in amino acids: CASSQGQLNEKLFF. The CDR3, as DNA: TGTGCCAGCAGCCAGGGACAGTTAAATGAAAAACTGTTTTTT.

This chain uses TRBV15 with TRBJ1-6; D gene ambiguous. Germline CDR1 reads LNHNV; CDR2 reads YYDKDF (reference sequence). The CDR3 extends over 15 amino acids. V was cut by 1 base and J by 9 bases, with 13 bases left in between. The CDR3 sequence is CATSRGETLSSPLHF. The CDR3 region has the DNA TGTGCCACCAGCAGAGGTGAGACATTGAGTTCACCCCTCCACTTT.

This chain connects TRBV27 to TRBJ1-1; D is ambiguous. Trimming pared 5 bases from V and 1 base from J, leaving 17 bases between. CDR1 and CDR2 (germline): MNHEY, SMNVEV (reference sequence). The CDR3 is 16 amino acids. The CDR3 sequence is CASSPHTLLRNTEAFF. CDR3 sequence (DNA): TGTGCCAGCAGTCCCCACACCCTACTAAGGAACACTGAAGCTTTCTTT.

The V gene is TRBV2, the J gene TRBJ2-1, with TRBD2 matching over 9 bases. The CDR3 contains 16 residues. Germline loops: CDR1 SNHLY, CDR2 FYNNEI. V shed 0 bases, J shed 7 bases, and the junction held 7 bases outside the gene matches. In nucleotides, the CDR3 is TGTGCCAGCAGTGAAGCCGGCGGGGGGGCCTCAAATGAGCAGTTCTTC. As protein: CASSEAGGGASNEQFF.

The chain employs TRBV4-1 and TRBJ1-5; D ambiguous. This CDR3 has 13 amino acids. Trimming left V 2 bases short and J 10 bases short, with 12 bases between. The germline V gene has CDR1 MGHRA and CDR2 YSYEKL. The CDR3 reads CASSQSPPTPQHF. CDR3 bases: TGCGCCAGCAGCCAAAGCCCCCCTACCCCCCAGCATTTT.

The chain employs TRBV6-6 and TRBJ2-7; 8 nucleotides line up with TRBD1. The CDR3 covers 14 residues. Unmatched junction bases numbered 4, after V lost 4 bases and J lost 2 bases. In germline, CDR1 is MNHNY, CDR2 SVGAGI (reference sequence). The CDR3 DNA reads as TGTGCCAGCAGTTTTGGGACAGGTACCTACGAGCAGTACTTC. Protein sequence: CASSFGTGTYEQYF.

This chain joins TRBV5-1 and TRBJ1-1; 8 bases are a match to TRBD1. Unmatched junction bases numbered 6, after V lost 1 base and J lost 1 base. The CDR3 spans 16 residues. The germline CDR1 and CDR2 sequences are SGHRS and YFSETQ. The CDR3 DNA is TGCGCCAGCAGCTTGTGGACAGGGAAACCGAACACTGAAGCTTTCTTT. Its translation: CASSLWTGKPNTEAFF.

There are many counts of this clone. The chain couples TRBV19 to TRBJ1-5; no clear D gene. The V gene lost 8 bases and the J gene lost 7 bases, with 15 bases spanning the gap. Germline V CDR1 and CDR2: LNHDA, SQIVND (reference sequence). The CDR3 covers 13 residues. The CDR3 nucleotides are TGTGCCAGTGCGGCGGGGATCGGGCAGCCCCAGCATTTT. Its protein product is CASAAGIGQPQHF.

The rearrangement uses TRBV5-6 and TRBJ2-7; the D gene is possibly TRBD2 (7 bases). Germline lookup yields CDR1 SGHDT and CDR2 YYEEEE. V was pared by 3 bases and J by 3 bases, with 16 bases between. CDR3 length: 15 amino acids. CDR3 in amino acids: CASSSPRRGHYEQYF. For the CDR3, the DNA is TGTGCCAGCAGCTCCCCCCGGCGGGGGCACTACGAGCAGTACTTC.

The V and J genes are TRBV6-5 and TRBJ2-1; D perhaps matches TRBD2 (6 bases). V was pared by 5 bases and J by 8 bases, with 10 bases between. The CDR3 length is 12 residues. CDR1 is MNHEY, CDR2 SVGAGI, per germline. Written as DNA, the CDR3 is TGTGCCAGCAGTATGGTAGCGGATGAGCAGTTCTTC. It codes for CASSMVADEQFF.